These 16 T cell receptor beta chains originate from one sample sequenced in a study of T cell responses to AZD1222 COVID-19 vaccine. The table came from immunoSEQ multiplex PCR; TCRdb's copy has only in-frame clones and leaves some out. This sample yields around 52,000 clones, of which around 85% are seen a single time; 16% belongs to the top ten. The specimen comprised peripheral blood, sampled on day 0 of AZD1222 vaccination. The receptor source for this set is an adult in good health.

CDR3 sequence: CASSLVWATQYF. The CDR3 coding sequence is TGTGCCAGCAGCTTAGTTTGGGCTACGCAGTATTTT. This sequence joins TRBV7-2 and TRBJ2-3; D is uncertain. CDR1 is SGHTA, CDR2 FQGNSA, per germline. V lost 1 base and J lost 8, with 7 bases in between. The CDR3 is made up of 12 amino acids. Full variable domain (remainder filled in from reference TRBV7-2 and TRBJ2-3): GAGVSQSPSNKVTEKGKDVELRCDPISGHTALYWYRQSLGQGLEFLIYFQGNSAPDKSGLPSDRFSAERTGGSVSTLTIQRTQQEDSAVYLCASSLVWATQYFGPGTRLTVL.

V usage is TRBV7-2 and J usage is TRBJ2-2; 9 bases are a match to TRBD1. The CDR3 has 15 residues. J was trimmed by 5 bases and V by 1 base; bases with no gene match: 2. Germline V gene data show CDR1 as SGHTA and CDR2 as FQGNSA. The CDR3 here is CASSLGDRDTGELFF. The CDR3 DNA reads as TGTGCCAGCAGCTTAGGGGACAGGGATACCGGGGAGCTGTTTTTT.

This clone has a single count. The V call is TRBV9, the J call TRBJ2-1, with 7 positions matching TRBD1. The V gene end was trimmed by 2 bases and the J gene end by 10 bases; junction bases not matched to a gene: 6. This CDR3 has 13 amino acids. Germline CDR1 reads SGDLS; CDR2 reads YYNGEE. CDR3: CASSVHRGREQFF. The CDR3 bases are TGTGCCAGCAGCGTTCACAGGGGCCGCGAGCAGTTCTTC.

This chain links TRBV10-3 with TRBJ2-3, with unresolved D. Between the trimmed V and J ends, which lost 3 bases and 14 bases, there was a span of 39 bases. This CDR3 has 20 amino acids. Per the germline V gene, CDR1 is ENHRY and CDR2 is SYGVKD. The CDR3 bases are TGTGCCATCAGTGACCGATCCTCAGCTTACGACACCACATGGCGAGAAAGTCCGTATTTT. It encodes CAISDRSSAYDTTWRESPYF.

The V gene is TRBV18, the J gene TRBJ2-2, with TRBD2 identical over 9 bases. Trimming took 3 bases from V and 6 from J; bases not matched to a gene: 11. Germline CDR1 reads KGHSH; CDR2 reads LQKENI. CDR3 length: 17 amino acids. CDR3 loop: CASSPSGGTSIPGELFF. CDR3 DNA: TGTGCCAGCTCACCGAGCGGCGGGACTAGCATTCCCGGGGAGCTGTTTTTT.

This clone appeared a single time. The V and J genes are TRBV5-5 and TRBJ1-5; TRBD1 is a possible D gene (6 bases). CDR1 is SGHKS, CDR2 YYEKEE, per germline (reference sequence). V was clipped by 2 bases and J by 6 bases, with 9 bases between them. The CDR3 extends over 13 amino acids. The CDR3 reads CASSFGGGQPQHF. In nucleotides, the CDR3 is TGTGCCAGCAGCTTTGGAGGGGGTCAGCCCCAGCATTTT.

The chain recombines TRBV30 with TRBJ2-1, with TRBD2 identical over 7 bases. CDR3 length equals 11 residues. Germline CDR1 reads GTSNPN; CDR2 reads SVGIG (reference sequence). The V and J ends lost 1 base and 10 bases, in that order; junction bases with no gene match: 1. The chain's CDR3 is CAWSDGGEQFF. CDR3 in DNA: TGTGCCTGGAGTGACGGGGGGGAGCAGTTCTTC.

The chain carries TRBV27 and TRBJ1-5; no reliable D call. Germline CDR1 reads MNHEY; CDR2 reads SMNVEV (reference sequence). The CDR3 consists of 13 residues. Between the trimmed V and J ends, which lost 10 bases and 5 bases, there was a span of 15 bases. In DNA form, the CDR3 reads TGTGCCACCAAAGGTCCGGGTTATCAGCCCCAGCATTTT. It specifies CATKGPGYQPQHF.

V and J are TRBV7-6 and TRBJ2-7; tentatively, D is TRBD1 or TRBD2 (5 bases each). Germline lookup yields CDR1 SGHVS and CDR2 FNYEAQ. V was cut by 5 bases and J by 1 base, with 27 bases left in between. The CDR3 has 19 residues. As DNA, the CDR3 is TGTGCCAGCAGCCGAGCCGTCGGAGGTGGACAAAGAACATCCTACGAGCAGTACTTC. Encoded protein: CASSRAVGGGQRTSYEQYF.

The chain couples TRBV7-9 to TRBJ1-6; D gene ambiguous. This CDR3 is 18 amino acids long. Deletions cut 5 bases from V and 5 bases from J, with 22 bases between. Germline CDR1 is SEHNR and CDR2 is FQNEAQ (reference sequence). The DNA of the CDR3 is TGTGCCAGCAGCCGAGAGACTCTTTTACGGGGTCATAATTCACCCCTCCACTTT. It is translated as CASSRETLLRGHNSPLHF.

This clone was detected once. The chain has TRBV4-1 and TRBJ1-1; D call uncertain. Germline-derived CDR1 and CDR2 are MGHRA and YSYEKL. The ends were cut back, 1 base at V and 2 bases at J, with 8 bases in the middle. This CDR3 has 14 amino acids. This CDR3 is CASSQVHRNTEAFF. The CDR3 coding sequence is TGCGCCAGCAGCCAAGTTCACAGAAACACTGAAGCTTTCTTT.

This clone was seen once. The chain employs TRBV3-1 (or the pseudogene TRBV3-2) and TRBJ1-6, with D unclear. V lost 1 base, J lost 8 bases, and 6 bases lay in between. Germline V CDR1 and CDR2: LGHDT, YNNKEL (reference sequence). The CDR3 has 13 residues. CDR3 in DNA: TGTGCCAGCAGCCAAGTGAAGGATTCACCCCTCCACTTT. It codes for CASSQVKDSPLHF.

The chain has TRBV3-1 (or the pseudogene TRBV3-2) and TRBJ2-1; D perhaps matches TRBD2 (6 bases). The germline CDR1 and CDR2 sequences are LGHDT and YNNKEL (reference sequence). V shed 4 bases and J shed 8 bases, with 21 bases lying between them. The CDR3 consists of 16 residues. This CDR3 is CASSPLDGGAMHEQFF. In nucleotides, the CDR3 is TGTGCCAGCAGCCCCCTCGACGGGGGAGCGATGCATGAGCAGTTCTTC.

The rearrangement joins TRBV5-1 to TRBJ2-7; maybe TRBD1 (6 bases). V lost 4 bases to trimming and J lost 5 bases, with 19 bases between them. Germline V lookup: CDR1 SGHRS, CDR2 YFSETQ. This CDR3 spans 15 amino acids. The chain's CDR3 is CASSGGVGNRDEQYF. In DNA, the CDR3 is TGCGCCAGCAGCGGTGGGGTGGGGAACAGGGACGAGCAGTACTTC.

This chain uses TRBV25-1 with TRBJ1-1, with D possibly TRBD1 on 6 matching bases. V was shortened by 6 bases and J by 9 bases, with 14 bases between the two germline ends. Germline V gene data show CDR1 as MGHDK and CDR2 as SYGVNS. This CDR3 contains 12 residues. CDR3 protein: CASSTGAGKAFF. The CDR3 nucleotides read TGTGCCAGCAGCACGGGGGCTGGGAAAGCTTTCTTT.

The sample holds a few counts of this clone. CDR3 nucleotide sequence: TGTGCCAGCAGTACGTTTAGTTTTGACATTCAGTACTTC. This translates into CASSTFSFDIQYF. This chain links TRBV27 with TRBJ2-4, with no clear D. The ends were cut back, 5 bases at V and 8 bases at J, with 13 bases in the middle. The CDR3 extends over 13 amino acids. In germline, CDR1 is MNHEY, CDR2 SMNVEV (reference sequence).